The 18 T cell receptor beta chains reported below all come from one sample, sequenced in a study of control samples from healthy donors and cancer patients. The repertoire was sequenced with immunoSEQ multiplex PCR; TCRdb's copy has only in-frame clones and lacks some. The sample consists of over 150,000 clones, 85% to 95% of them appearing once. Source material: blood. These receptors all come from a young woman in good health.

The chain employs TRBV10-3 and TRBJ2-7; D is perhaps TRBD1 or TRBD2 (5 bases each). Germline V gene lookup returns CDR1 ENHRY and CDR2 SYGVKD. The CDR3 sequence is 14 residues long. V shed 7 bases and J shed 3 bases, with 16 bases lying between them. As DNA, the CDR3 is TGTGCCATCACGACGGACGGGGCCCTCTACGAGCAGTACTTC. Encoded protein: CAITTDGALYEQYF.

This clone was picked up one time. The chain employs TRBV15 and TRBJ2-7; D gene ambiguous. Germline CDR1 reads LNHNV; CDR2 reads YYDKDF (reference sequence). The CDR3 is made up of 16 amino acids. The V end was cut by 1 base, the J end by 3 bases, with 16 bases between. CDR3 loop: CATSRVVGRRSYEQYF. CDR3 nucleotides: TGTGCCACCAGCAGAGTGGTAGGCAGAAGAAGCTACGAGCAGTACTTC.

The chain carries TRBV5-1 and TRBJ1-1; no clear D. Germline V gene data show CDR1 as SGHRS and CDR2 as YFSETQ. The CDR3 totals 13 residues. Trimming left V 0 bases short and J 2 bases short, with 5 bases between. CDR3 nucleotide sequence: TGCGCCAGCAGCTTGGGGCCTAACACTGAAGCTTTCTTT. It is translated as CASSLGPNTEAFF.

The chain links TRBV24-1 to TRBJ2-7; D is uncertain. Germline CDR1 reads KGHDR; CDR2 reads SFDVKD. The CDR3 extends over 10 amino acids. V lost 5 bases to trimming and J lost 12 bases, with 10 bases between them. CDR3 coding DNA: TGTGCCACCAGTGGGTGGCCTTGGTACTTC. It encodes CATSGWPWYF.

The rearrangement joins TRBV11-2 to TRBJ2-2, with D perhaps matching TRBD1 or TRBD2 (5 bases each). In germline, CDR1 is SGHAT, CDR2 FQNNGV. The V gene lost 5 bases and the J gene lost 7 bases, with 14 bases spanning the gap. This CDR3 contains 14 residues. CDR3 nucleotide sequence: TGTGCCAGCAGCATTTTTATGGGGGTCGGGGAGCTGTTTTTT. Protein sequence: CASSIFMGVGELFF.

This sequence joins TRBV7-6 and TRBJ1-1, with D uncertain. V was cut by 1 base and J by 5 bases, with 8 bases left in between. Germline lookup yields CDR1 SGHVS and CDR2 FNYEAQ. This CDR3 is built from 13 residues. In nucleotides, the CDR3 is TGTGCCAGCAGCTTAGGGGCCACTACTGAAGCTTTCTTT. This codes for CASSLGATTEAFF.

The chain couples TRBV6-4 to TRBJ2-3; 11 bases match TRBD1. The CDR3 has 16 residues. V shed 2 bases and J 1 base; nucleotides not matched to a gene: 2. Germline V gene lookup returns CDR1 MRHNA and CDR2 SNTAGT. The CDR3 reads CASSDGTGGGTDTQYF. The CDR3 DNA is TGTGCCAGCAGTGACGGGACAGGGGGGGGCACAGATACGCAGTATTTT.

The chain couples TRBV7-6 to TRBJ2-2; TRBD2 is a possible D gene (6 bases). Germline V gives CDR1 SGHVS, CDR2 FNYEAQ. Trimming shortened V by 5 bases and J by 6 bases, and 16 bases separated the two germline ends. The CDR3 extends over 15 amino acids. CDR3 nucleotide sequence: TGTGCCAGCAGCAAGTCGGGGGATGCGGCCGGGGAGCTGTTTTTT. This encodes CASSKSGDAAGELFF. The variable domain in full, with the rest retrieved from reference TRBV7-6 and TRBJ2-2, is GAGVSQSPRYKVTKRGQDVALRCDPISGHVSLYWYRQALGQGPEFLTYFNYEAQQDKSGLPNDRFSAERPEGSISTLTIQRTEQRDSAMYRCASSKSGDAAGELFFGEGSRLTVL.

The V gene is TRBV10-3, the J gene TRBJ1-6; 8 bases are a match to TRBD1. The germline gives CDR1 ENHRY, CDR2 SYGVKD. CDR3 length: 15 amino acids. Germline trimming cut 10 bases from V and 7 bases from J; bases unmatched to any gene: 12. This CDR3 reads CATGGTGGPNSPLHF. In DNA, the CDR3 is TGTGCCACGGGGGGGACAGGCGGCCCAAATTCACCCCTCCACTTT.

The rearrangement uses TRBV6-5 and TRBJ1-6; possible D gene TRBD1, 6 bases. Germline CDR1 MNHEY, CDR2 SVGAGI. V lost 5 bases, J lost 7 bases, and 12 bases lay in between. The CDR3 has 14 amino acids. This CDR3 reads CASSRQGMNSPLHF. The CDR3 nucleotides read TGTGCCAGCAGTCGGCAGGGGATGAATTCACCCCTCCACTTT.

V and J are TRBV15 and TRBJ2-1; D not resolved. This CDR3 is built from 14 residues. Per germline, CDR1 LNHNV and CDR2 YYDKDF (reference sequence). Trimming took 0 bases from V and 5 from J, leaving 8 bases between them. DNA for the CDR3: TGTGCCACCAGCAGAGAAAACACGAACAATGAGCAGTTCTTC. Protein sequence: CATSRENTNNEQFF.

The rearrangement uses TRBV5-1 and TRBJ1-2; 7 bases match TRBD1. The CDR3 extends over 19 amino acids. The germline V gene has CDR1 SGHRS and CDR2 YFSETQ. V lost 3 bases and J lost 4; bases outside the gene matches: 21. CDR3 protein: CASSSSGEVTGSSSYGYTF. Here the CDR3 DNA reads TGCGCCAGCAGCTCCAGTGGAGAGGTGACAGGGTCGTCTAGCTATGGCTACACCTTC. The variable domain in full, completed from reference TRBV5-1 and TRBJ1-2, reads KAGVTQTPRYLIKTRGQQVTLSCSPISGHRSVSWYQQTPGQGLQFLFEYFSETQRNKGNFPGRFSGRQFSNSRSEMNVSTLELGDSALYLCASSSSGEVTGSSSYGYTFGSGTRLTVV.

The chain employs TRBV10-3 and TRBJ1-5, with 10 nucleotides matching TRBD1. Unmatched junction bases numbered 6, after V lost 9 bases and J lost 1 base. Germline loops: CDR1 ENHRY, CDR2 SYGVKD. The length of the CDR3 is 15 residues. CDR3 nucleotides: TGTGCCATACAAGAGACAGGGGGCAGCAATCAGCCCCAGCATTTT. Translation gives CAIQETGGSNQPQHF.

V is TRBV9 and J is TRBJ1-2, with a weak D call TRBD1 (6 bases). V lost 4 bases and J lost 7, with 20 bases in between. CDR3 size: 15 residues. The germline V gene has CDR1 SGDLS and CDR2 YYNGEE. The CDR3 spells CASSQTAGEDGGYTF. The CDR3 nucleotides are TGTGCCAGCAGCCAAACAGCAGGGGAGGACGGTGGCTACACCTTC.

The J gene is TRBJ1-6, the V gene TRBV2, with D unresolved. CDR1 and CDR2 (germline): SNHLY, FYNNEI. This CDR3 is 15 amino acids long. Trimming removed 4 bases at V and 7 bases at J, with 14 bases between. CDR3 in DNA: TGTGCCAGCAGTGGGGCACATGGGGTGAATTCACCCCTCCACTTT. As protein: CASSGAHGVNSPLHF.

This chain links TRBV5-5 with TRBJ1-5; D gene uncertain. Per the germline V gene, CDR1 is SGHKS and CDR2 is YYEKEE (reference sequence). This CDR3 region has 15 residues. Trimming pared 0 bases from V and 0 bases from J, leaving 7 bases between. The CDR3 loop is CASSLGVGSNQPQHF. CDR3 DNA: TGTGCCAGCAGCTTGGGAGTCGGTAGCAATCAGCCCCAGCATTTT.

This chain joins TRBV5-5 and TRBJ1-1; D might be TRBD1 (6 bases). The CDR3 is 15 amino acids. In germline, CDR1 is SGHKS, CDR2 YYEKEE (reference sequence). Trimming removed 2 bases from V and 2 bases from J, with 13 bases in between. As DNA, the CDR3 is TGTGCCAGCAGCTTTCCTGGGGGCCTTAACACTGAAGCTTTCTTT. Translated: CASSFPGGLNTEAFF.

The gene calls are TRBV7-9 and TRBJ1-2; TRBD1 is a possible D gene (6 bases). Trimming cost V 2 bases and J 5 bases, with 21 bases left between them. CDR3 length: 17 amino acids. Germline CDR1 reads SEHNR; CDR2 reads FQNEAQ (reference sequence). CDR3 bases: TGTGCCAGCAGCTTACCCCTGGGGGGCGGTCGGTATTATGGCTACACCTTC. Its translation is CASSLPLGGGRYYGYTF.